One sample yielded the 20 T cell receptor beta chains listed below, sequenced in a study of control samples from healthy donors and cancer patients. Generated by immunoSEQ multiplex PCR, the TCRdb table keeps only in-frame clones and is missing some. The profile covers 84,000 or so clones, with 91% appearing a single time and approximately 14% taken by the ten largest. The sample comprised blood. The receptors were sampled from a man in his thirties or forties in good health.

The J gene is TRBJ1-1, the V gene TRBV7-3; no clear D. The CDR3 consists of 13 residues. Trimming pared 4 bases from V and 4 bases from J, leaving 10 bases between. CDR1 SGHTA and CDR2 FQGTGA come from the germline V gene. The CDR3 is CASSSSLRTEAFF. The CDR3 nucleotides read TGTGCCAGCAGCTCCTCCCTGCGCACTGAAGCTTTCTTT.

The gene calls are TRBV29-1 and TRBJ2-5; the match to TRBD2 covers 9 bases. Germline V gene lookup returns CDR1 SQVTM and CDR2 ANQGSEA. The CDR3 sequence is 15 residues long. Trimming cost V 5 bases and J 5 bases; bases outside gene matches: 12. The CDR3 loop is CSVSLAGGPGETQYF. The DNA for the CDR3 is TGCAGCGTTAGCTTGGCGGGAGGGCCTGGGGAGACCCAGTACTTC.

The rearrangement joins TRBV5-1 to TRBJ2-1; 9 bases are a match to TRBD2. Germline V gene data show CDR1 as SGHRS and CDR2 as YFSETQ. The CDR3 consists of 19 residues. Losses at the gene ends were 4 bases for V and 4 bases for J; bases not matched to a gene: 18. The CDR3 spells CASSPQGAGGLGAYNEQFF. The CDR3 nucleotides are TGCGCCAGCAGCCCCCAGGGAGCGGGAGGACTTGGGGCATACAATGAGCAGTTCTTC.

This chain links TRBV11-3 with TRBJ2-7; TRBD1 is a possible D gene (6 bases). Germline V lookup: CDR1 SGHNT, CDR2 YENEEA. The CDR3 sequence is 14 residues long. The V end was cut by 5 bases, the J end by 1 base, with 12 bases between. CDR3 DNA sequence: TGTGCCAGCAGCCTACAGGGTCAGTCCTACGAGCAGTACTTC. Encoded protein: CASSLQGQSYEQYF.

The CDR3: CASSAPGQGNAFF. The CDR3 nucleotides are TGTGCCAGTAGTGCTCCGGGACAGGGGAATGCTTTCTTT. V gene TRBV19 combines with J gene TRBJ1-1; the match to TRBD1 covers 10 bases. The CDR3 totals 13 residues. The germline gives CDR1 LNHDA, CDR2 SQIVND (reference sequence). J was trimmed by 11 bases and V by 5 bases; bases with no gene match: 8.

This chain links TRBV27 with TRBJ2-5, with no clear D. The CDR3 is 13 residues long. Germline assignment: CDR1 MNHEY and CDR2 SMNVEV (reference sequence). V lost 5 bases to trimming and J lost 5 bases, with 12 bases between them. The CDR3 here is CASSGWAAETQYF. CDR3 nucleotide sequence: TGTGCCAGCAGTGGATGGGCGGCGGAGACCCAGTACTTC.

This sequence joins TRBV9 and TRBJ1-4; unclear D gene. Germline values: CDR1 SGDLS, CDR2 YYNGEE. V was clipped by 4 bases and J by 4 bases, with 14 bases between them. This CDR3 has 15 amino acids. CDR3 sequence (DNA): TGTGCCAGCAGCCAAACGCCGGCGGGTAATGAAAAACTGTTTTTT. Residues: CASSQTPAGNEKLFF.

This clone appeared a single time. In DNA, the CDR3 is TGCGCCAGCAGCTTTCAACAGGGAGAGGGTTACAATGAGCAGTTCTTC. Its translation: CASSFQQGEGYNEQFF. The chain links TRBV5-1 to TRBJ2-1; D might be TRBD1 (6 bases). This CDR3 is built from 16 residues. The V end lost 2 bases, the J end lost 4 bases, and 16 bases lay between the germline ends. Germline V gene data show CDR1 as SGHRS and CDR2 as YFSETQ.

This chain connects TRBV30 to TRBJ1-4; D is possibly TRBD1 (5 bases). The CDR3 totals 16 residues. CDR1 GTSNPN and CDR2 SVGIG come from the germline V gene (reference sequence). The V end was cut by 0 bases, the J end by 5 bases, with 16 bases between. CDR3 loop: CAWSVRTFDGNEKLFF. The CDR3 DNA is TGTGCCTGGAGTGTAAGGACATTCGACGGGAATGAAAAACTGTTTTTT.

The chain has TRBV7-3 and TRBJ1-1; 11 positions agree with TRBD1. CDR3 length equals 14 residues. Germline V gene data show CDR1 as SGHTA and CDR2 as FQGTGA. V gave up 5 bases and J gave up 7 bases; unmatched junction bases: 6. CDR3 DNA sequence: TGTGCCAGCAGCCCCGGACAGGGGGCCGGTGAAGCTTTCTTT. Protein sequence: CASSPGQGAGEAFF.

The chain links TRBV19 to TRBJ2-7; perhaps TRBD1 as D (6 bases). V shed 3 bases and J shed 3 bases, with 12 bases lying between them. This CDR3 region has 14 residues. CDR1 and CDR2 (germline): LNHDA, SQIVND (reference sequence). The CDR3 here is CASSIPGQIYEQYF. The CDR3 DNA is TGTGCCAGTAGTATCCCGGGACAAATCTACGAGCAGTACTTC.

This chain joins TRBV6-5 and TRBJ2-7; TRBD2 matches 11 bases. Germline assignment: CDR1 MNHEY and CDR2 SVGAGI. The CDR3 extends over 15 amino acids. The junction had 4 bases not matched to a gene; V was cut back by 4 bases and J by 2 bases. CDR3 amino acids: CASSLQLAGAYEQYF. The CDR3 bases are TGTGCCAGCAGTTTGCAACTAGCGGGGGCCTACGAGCAGTACTTC.

This chain joins TRBV29-1 and TRBJ2-5; D is perhaps TRBD1 or TRBD2 (5 bases each). The CDR3 is made up of 12 amino acids. Deletions cut 5 bases from V and 4 bases from J, with 11 bases between. Germline CDR1 SQVTM, CDR2 ANQGSEA. The CDR3: CSVWGKGETQYF. As DNA, the CDR3 is TGCAGCGTTTGGGGGAAGGGAGAGACCCAGTACTTC.

The chain links TRBV7-2 to TRBJ2-1, with TRBD2 matching 11 bases. With V trimmed by 5 bases and J by 6 bases, 9 bases remained unmatched. The germline gives CDR1 SGHTA, CDR2 FQGNSA. CDR3 size: 16 residues. As DNA, the CDR3 is TGTGCCAGCAGCCGCATACTAGCGGGAGTCGGCAATGAGCAGTTCTTC. This codes for CASSRILAGVGNEQFF.

The rearrangement links TRBV3-1 (or the pseudogene TRBV3-2) to TRBJ2-7; D possibly corresponds to TRBD2 (5 bases). Germline V gene sequence: CDR1 LGHDT, CDR2 YNNKEL (reference sequence). The V and J ends lost 3 bases and 12 bases respectively, with 18 bases between them. The CDR3 extends over 13 amino acids. The CDR3 coding sequence is TGTGCCAGCAGCCATTCTTATAGCGTCCTGACGTACTTC. It encodes CASSHSYSVLTYF.

V usage is TRBV29-1 and J usage is TRBJ2-3; TRBD1 is a possible D gene (7 bases). Germline V gene data show CDR1 as SQVTM and CDR2 as ANQGSEA. V was cut by 4 bases and J by 2 bases, with 13 bases left in between. CDR3 length: 14 residues. For the CDR3, the DNA is TGCAGCGTTGGTCAGGGGGGAGACACAGATACGCAGTATTTT. Translated, it gives CSVGQGGDTDTQYF.

The CDR3 here is CASSISPGQGAGETQYF. The CDR3 DNA reads TGTGCCAGCAGCATTAGTCCGGGACAGGGGGCCGGGGAGACCCAGTACTTC. The genes are TRBV9 and TRBJ2-5; TRBD1 matches at 12 bases. The CDR3 contains 17 residues. With V trimmed by 4 bases and J by 5 bases, 12 bases remained unmatched. The germline V gene encodes CDR1 SGDLS and CDR2 YYNGEE.

The rearrangement uses TRBV9 and TRBJ2-3, with 12 bases fitting TRBD2. V lost 4 bases and J lost 7; bases outside the gene matches: 7. The CDR3 length is 15 residues. CDR1 and CDR2 (germline): SGDLS, YYNGEE. The CDR3 region is CASSSGLAGTYTQYF. Here the CDR3 DNA reads TGTGCCAGCAGCTCCGGACTAGCGGGGACCTATACGCAGTATTTT.

This clone was detected a few times. This sequence joins TRBV2 and TRBJ2-3; 9 nucleotides agree with TRBD2. CDR1 is SNHLY, CDR2 FYNNEI, per germline. The CDR3 is made up of 16 amino acids. V lost 10 bases and J lost 4; bases outside the gene matches: 15. The CDR3 sequence: CAITVAGASIADTQYF. The CDR3, as DNA: TGTGCCATCACTGTAGCGGGAGCGTCTATAGCAGATACGCAGTATTTT.

V gene TRBV5-4 combines with J gene TRBJ2-2; 7 nucleotides match TRBD1. This CDR3 is built from 15 residues. Trimming took 4 bases from V and 6 from J; bases not matched to a gene: 9. The germline gives CDR1 SGHNT, CDR2 YYREEE (reference sequence). The CDR3 is CASSADRERSGELFF. The CDR3 nucleotides read TGTGCCAGCAGCGCAGACAGGGAGAGATCCGGGGAGCTGTTTTTT. The full variable domain, in which reference TRBV5-4 and TRBJ2-2 provide the parts outside the CDR3, is ETGVTQSPTHLIKTRGQQVTLRCSSQSGHNTVSWYQQALGQGPQFIFQYYREEENGRGNFPPRFSGLQFPNYSSELNVNALELDDSALYLCASSADRERSGELFFGEGSRLTVL.